These 29 T cell receptor beta chains originate from one sample sequenced in a study of cytomegalovirus exposure and HLA in healthy donors (dated 2017 in TCRdb). Receptors were amplified or captured by the immunoSEQ multiplex PCR assay. For the multiplex PCR, a mixture combining 60 forward primers for TCR Vbeta segments and 13 reverse primers for TCR Jbeta segments was used. TCRdb carries this immuneACCESS record with in-frame sequences only. Its versions omit some clonotypes, under half of them owing to an unresolved V gene in the studies checked, with the rest unexplained. In this sample the table shows some 220,000 clones, around four fifths of which occur a single time. Less than 0.6% of the sample comes from the top ten. The specimen was PBMCs. These receptors originate from a boy aged 5 to 17 in good health and CMV-seronegative.

This clone was seen only once. The J gene is TRBJ1-5, the V gene TRBV6-5, with D possibly being TRBD1 (5 bases). Trimming took off 6 bases at V and 2 bases at J, with 11 bases between the two ends. The CDR3 loop spans 14 amino acids. Germline V gives CDR1 MNHEY, CDR2 SVGAGI. CDR3 region: CASSGRGRNQPQHF. The CDR3 DNA reads TGTGCCAGCAGCGGTAGGGGTCGCAATCAGCCCCAGCATTTT.

The rearrangement links TRBV19 to TRBJ1-5; the D gene is possibly TRBD1 (5 bases). The ends were cut back, 7 bases at V and 2 bases at J, with 15 bases in the middle. Per the germline V gene, CDR1 is LNHDA and CDR2 is SQIVND (reference sequence). This CDR3 region has 15 residues. CDR3 sequence reads: CASNSGQGGNQPQHF. The CDR3 DNA is TGTGCCAGTAATAGTGGTCAAGGGGGCAATCAGCCCCAGCATTTT.

This rearrangement joins TRBV20-1 to TRBJ2-7, with unresolved D. Trimming left V 3 bases short and J 3 bases short, with 6 bases between. CDR1 is DFQATT and CDR2 is SNEGSKA in the germline V gene (reference sequence). The CDR3 sequence is 11 residues long. Written as DNA, the CDR3 is TGCAGTGCTAGTACCGGCTACGAGCAGTACTTC. It is translated as CSASTGYEQYF.

J is TRBJ1-2 and V is TRBV5-1; D ambiguous. The V end was cut by 5 bases, the J end by 0 bases, with 8 bases between. In germline, CDR1 is SGHRS, CDR2 YFSETQ. There are 13 residues in the CDR3. The CDR3, as DNA: TGCGCCAGCAGTTTCCAGGCTAACTATGGCTACACCTTC. Residues: CASSFQANYGYTF.

In this sample, this clone turned up a few times. The V call is TRBV4-1, the J call TRBJ2-6; 11 nucleotides match TRBD1. Germline V lookup: CDR1 MGHRA, CDR2 YSYEKL. This CDR3 has 19 residues. V dropped 5 bases and J dropped 2; count of bases not matched to a gene: 11. CDR3 region: CASSSGQGAQVAGANVLTF. CDR3 sequence (DNA): TGCGCCAGCAGCTCTGGACAGGGGGCCCAGGTAGCTGGGGCCAACGTCCTGACTTTC.

CDR3 loop: CASSSTGGSGWRETQYF. The CDR3 nucleotides are TGTGCCAGCAGTTCAACAGGCGGGAGCGGGTGGAGAGAGACCCAGTACTTC. V usage is TRBV2 and J usage is TRBJ2-5, with 7 nucleotides matching TRBD2. Germline CDR1 and CDR2: SNHLY and FYNNEI. This CDR3 contains 17 residues. After removal of 5 bases from V and 4 bases from J, the junction contained 16 bases not matched to a gene.

This clone was counted between two and nine times. This sequence joins TRBV5-4 and TRBJ2-3; TRBD2 agrees at 9 bases. This CDR3 contains 14 residues. With V trimmed by 4 bases and J by 6 bases, 6 bases remained unmatched. Germline values: CDR1 SGHNT, CDR2 YYREEE (reference sequence). The CDR3 spells CASSGTSGWDTQYF. The DNA for the CDR3 is TGTGCCAGCAGCGGTACTAGCGGGTGGGATACGCAGTATTTT. Supplemented by reference TRBV5-4 and TRBJ2-3, the full variable domain reads ETGVTQSPTHLIKTRGQQVTLRCSSQSGHNTVSWYQQALGQGPQFIFQYYREEENGRGNFPPRFSGLQFPNYSSELNVNALELDDSALYLCASSGTSGWDTQYFGPGTRLTVL.

The count of this clone is one. In nucleotides, the CDR3 is TGTGCCAGCAGCTTCTCTAGCGGGAGGTTGGCAGATACGCAGTATTTT. Its protein product is CASSFSSGRLADTQYF. This chain joins TRBV5-5 and TRBJ2-3; the match to TRBD2 covers 11 bases. The CDR3 spans 16 residues. The germline V gene has CDR1 SGHKS and CDR2 YYEKEE (reference sequence). The V and J ends lost 2 bases and 4 bases, in that order; junction bases with no gene match: 6.

This rearrangement joins TRBV7-3 to TRBJ1-1, with D perhaps matching TRBD1 (6 bases). Germline V lookup: CDR1 SGHTA, CDR2 FQGTGA. V lost 5 bases and J lost 8, with 15 bases in between. The CDR3 loop spans 13 amino acids. The DNA of the CDR3 is TGTGCCAGCAGCATCGGTAGGGGGACGGAAGCTTTCTTT. Translation: CASSIGRGTEAFF.

This chain joins TRBV5-4 and TRBJ2-2, with 9 nucleotides matching TRBD2. Germline CDR1 SGHNT, CDR2 YYREEE (reference sequence). The CDR3 totals 17 residues. V lost 3 bases and J lost 0; bases outside the gene matches: 6. Written as DNA, the CDR3 is TGTGCCAGCAGCTGGCGGGCTAGCGGGGCGAACACCGGGGAGCTGTTTTTT. Amino acid sequence: CASSWRASGANTGELFF.

Only a few counts were recorded for this clone. The V call is TRBV5-8, the J call TRBJ2-5, with D possibly TRBD1 on 6 matching bases. Deletions cut 7 bases from V and 4 bases from J, with 17 bases between. This CDR3 has 14 amino acids. CDR1 and CDR2 from the germline V gene are SGHTS and YDEGEE. The CDR3 here is CASSTRTDRETQYF. The CDR3 DNA is TGTGCCAGCTCTACCCGGACAGATCGAGAGACCCAGTACTTC. The variable domain in full, with the rest retrieved from reference TRBV5-8 and TRBJ2-5, is EAGVTQSPTHLIKTRGQQATLRCSPISGHTSVYWYQQALGLGLQFLLWYDEGEERNRGNFPPRFSGRQFPNYSSELNVNALELEDSALYLCASSTRTDRETQYFGPGTRLLVL.

The chain links TRBV19 to TRBJ2-4; 7 positions match TRBD2. CDR3 length: 15 residues. The V gene end was trimmed by 5 bases and the J gene end by 3 bases; junction bases not matched to a gene: 7. Germline V gene lookup returns CDR1 LNHDA and CDR2 SQIVND (reference sequence). The CDR3 loop reads CASSRREVDKNIQYF. The CDR3 DNA reads as TGTGCCAGTAGTCGTCGGGAGGTGGACAAAAACATTCAGTACTTC.

V is TRBV5-6 and J is TRBJ1-5, with 8 bases aligning to TRBD1. CDR3 length equals 16 residues. V shed 0 bases, J shed 3 bases, and the junction held 5 bases outside the gene matches. Germline V gene sequence: CDR1 SGHDT, CDR2 YYEEEE. In DNA form, the CDR3 reads TGTGCCAGCAGCTTGGGGACAGGGAAAATCAATCAGCCCCAGCATTTT. Translation gives CASSLGTGKINQPQHF.

CDR3 DNA sequence: TGTGCCAGCAGCCAACGGGCAGCTCGACGGACACTCTATGGCTACACCTTC. Its protein is CASSQRAARRTLYGYTF. J is TRBJ1-2 and V is TRBV14; D possibly corresponds to TRBD1 (5 bases). V shed 2 bases and J shed 4 bases, with 20 bases lying between them. CDR3 length equals 17 residues. CDR1 is SGHDN and CDR2 is FVKESK in the germline V gene.

The chain uses TRBV5-1 and TRBJ2-1; 14 bases align to TRBD2. Per the germline V gene, CDR1 is SGHRS and CDR2 is YFSETQ. Germline trimming cut 0 bases from V and 7 bases from J; bases unmatched to any gene: 15. This CDR3 comprises 20 residues. CDR3 residues: CASSLATSGRGGVAVNEQFF. DNA of the CDR3: TGCGCCAGCAGCTTGGCGACTAGCGGGAGGGGAGGCGTGGCAGTGAATGAGCAGTTCTTC.

The genes are TRBV19 and TRBJ2-3, with 7 nucleotides matching TRBD1. This CDR3 contains 19 residues. The V gene end was trimmed by 4 bases and the J gene end by 6 bases; junction bases not matched to a gene: 22. Germline CDR1 reads LNHDA; CDR2 reads SQIVND (reference sequence). CDR3 sequence: CASSSAPPGTALSSDTQYF. The DNA of the CDR3 is TGTGCCAGTAGTAGCGCCCCCCCCGGGACAGCTCTTTCATCGGATACGCAGTATTTT.

The chain has TRBV5-1 and TRBJ2-3, with D unclear. The V end was cut by 0 bases, the J end by 3 bases, with 11 bases between. Germline V gene data show CDR1 as SGHRS and CDR2 as YFSETQ. The CDR3 totals 15 residues. The DNA of the CDR3 is TGCGCCAGCAGCTTGGCCACATTTACGACAGATACGCAGTATTTT. This gives the protein CASSLATFTTDTQYF. The full variable domain, rest sourced from reference TRBV5-1 and TRBJ2-3, is KAGVTQTPRYLIKTRGQQVTLSCSPISGHRSVSWYQQTPGQGLQFLFEYFSETQRNKGNFPGRFSGRQFSNSRSEMNVSTLELGDSALYLCASSLATFTTDTQYFGPGTRLTVL.

The chain recombines TRBV5-4 with TRBJ2-3, with TRBD2 matching over 8 bases. V lost 4 bases and J lost 4; bases outside the gene matches: 8. Germline V gene data show CDR1 as SGHNT and CDR2 as YYREEE (reference sequence). The CDR3 runs 15 residues. The chain's CDR3 is CASSRTSGAPDTQYF. DNA for the CDR3: TGTGCCAGCAGCCGAACTAGCGGCGCGCCAGATACGCAGTATTTT.

The V gene is TRBV11-3, the J gene TRBJ2-4, with D tentatively TRBD1 (6 bases). Germline assignment: CDR1 SGHNT and CDR2 YENEEA. This CDR3 comprises 15 residues. Trimming took off 5 bases at V and 3 bases at J, with 14 bases between the two ends. CDR3 sequence (DNA): TGTGCCAGCAGCAAGGGGGATGGGGGCAAAAACATTCAGTACTTC. Translation gives CASSKGDGGKNIQYF.

J is TRBJ1-3 and V is TRBV18; possible D gene TRBD1, 5 bases. Trimming stripped 3 bases from V and 4 bases from J, with 10 bases between. The CDR3 runs to 14 residues. The V gene's germline CDR1 is KGHSH and CDR2 LQKENI. CDR3 sequence (DNA): TGTGCCAGCTCACCCTCACAGGAGGGAAACACCATATATTTT. Encoded protein: CASSPSQEGNTIYF.

The genes are TRBV28 and TRBJ1-4, with 7 nucleotides matching TRBD1. Per germline, CDR1 MDHEN and CDR2 SYDVKM. The CDR3 is 14 residues long. V trimming: 6 bases; J trimming: 8 bases; junction bases outside the gene matches: 9. CDR3 in DNA: TGTGCCAGCAGCCCGACAGGGTTCGACGAAAAACTGTTTTTT. Translated, it gives CASSPTGFDEKLFF.

This clone has a handful of counts. This sequence joins TRBV30 and TRBJ1-5; possible D gene TRBD1, 5 bases. Per germline, CDR1 GTSNPN and CDR2 SVGIG (reference sequence). V lost 0 bases to trimming and J lost 5 bases, with 8 bases between them. CDR3 size: 13 residues. CDR3 nucleotide sequence: TGTGCCTGGAGTGTGGGGGGGGATCAGCCCCAGCATTTT. Amino acids: CAWSVGGDQPQHF.

The V gene is TRBV7-2, the J gene TRBJ2-1; TRBD2 is a possible D gene (6 bases). V was pared by 2 bases and J by 9 bases, with 17 bases between. Germline CDR1 and CDR2: SGHTA and FQGNSA. The CDR3 spans 15 residues. The CDR3 nucleotides are TGTGCCAGCAGCTTACCGCGGGGAATGCGAAGTGAGCAGTTCTTC. Translation gives CASSLPRGMRSEQFF.

The rearrangement links TRBV30 to TRBJ1-1; D may be TRBD1 (6 bases). V was trimmed by 1 base and J by 5 bases, leaving 8 bases between them. This CDR3 region has 12 residues. Germline CDR1 reads GTSNPN; CDR2 reads SVGIG (reference sequence). CDR3 sequence: CAWSDDRTEAFF. The CDR3 nucleotides read TGTGCCTGGAGTGACGACAGGACTGAAGCTTTCTTT.

This clone was recorded a few times. The chain recombines TRBV6-4 with TRBJ2-6, with TRBD1 identical over 8 bases. The trim removed 0 bases at V and 3 bases at J, leaving 13 bases unmatched. CDR3 length equals 20 residues. Germline assignment: CDR1 MRHNA and CDR2 SNTAGT. CDR3 residues: CASSDSKIGAGGSGANVLTF. The DNA for the CDR3 is TGTGCCAGCAGTGACTCGAAAATCGGGGCAGGGGGCAGTGGGGCCAACGTCCTGACTTTC.

The chain has TRBV5-4 and TRBJ1-1; the D gene is possibly TRBD1 (6 bases). The V end lost 3 bases, the J end lost 5 bases, and 17 bases lay between the germline ends. Germline V gene data show CDR1 as SGHNT and CDR2 as YYREEE (reference sequence). There are 15 residues in the CDR3. The CDR3 DNA reads TGTGCCAGCAGCTCAAATAAACAGGGTAGGACTGAAGCTTTCTTT. Residues: CASSSNKQGRTEAFF.

This clone was seen a few times. J is TRBJ2-5 and V is TRBV21-1; the table assigns TRBD2, which was not confirmed against the DNA. TRBV21-1 is described as a pseudogene. CDR3 length: 18 amino acids. The CDR3: CASITLNTGLAPQETQYF. DNA of the CDR3: TGTGCCAGCATTACCTTAAATACAGGACTAGCACCCCAAGAGACCCAGTACTTC.

V and J are TRBV5-1 and TRBJ2-1; TRBD2 matches 9 bases. Losses at the gene ends were 1 base for V and 7 bases for J; bases not matched to a gene: 30. The germline V gene encodes CDR1 SGHRS and CDR2 YFSETQ. The CDR3 is made up of 23 amino acids. CDR3 residues: CASSLPSRGIHYGGRAGGNEQFF. In nucleotides, the CDR3 is TGCGCCAGCAGCTTGCCCTCGAGGGGGATACACTACGGCGGGAGGGCCGGGGGGAATGAGCAGTTCTTC.

The chain combines TRBV6-1 with TRBJ1-5; TRBD1 aligns across 8 bases. CDR3 length equals 15 residues. Germline CDR1 and CDR2: MNHNS and SASEGT. Germline trimming cut 6 bases from V and 0 bases from J; bases unmatched to any gene: 4. As DNA, the CDR3 is TGTGCCAGCAGGCCGACAGGGGATAGCAATCAGCCCCAGCATTTT. This gives the protein CASRPTGDSNQPQHF.